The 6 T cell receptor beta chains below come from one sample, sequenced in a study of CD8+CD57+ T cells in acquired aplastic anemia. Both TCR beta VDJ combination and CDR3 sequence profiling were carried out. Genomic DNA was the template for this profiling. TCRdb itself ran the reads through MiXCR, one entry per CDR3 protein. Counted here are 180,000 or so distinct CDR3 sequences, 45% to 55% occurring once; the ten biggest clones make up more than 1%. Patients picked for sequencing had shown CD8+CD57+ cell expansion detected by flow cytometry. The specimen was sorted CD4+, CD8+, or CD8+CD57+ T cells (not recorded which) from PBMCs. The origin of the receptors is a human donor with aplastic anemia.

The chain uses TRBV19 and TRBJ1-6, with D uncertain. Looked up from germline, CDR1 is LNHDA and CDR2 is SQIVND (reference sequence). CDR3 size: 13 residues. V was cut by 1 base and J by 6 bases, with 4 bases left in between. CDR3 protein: CASSIGTNSPLHF. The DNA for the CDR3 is TGTGCCAGTAGTATAGGGACTAATTCACCCCTCCACTTT.

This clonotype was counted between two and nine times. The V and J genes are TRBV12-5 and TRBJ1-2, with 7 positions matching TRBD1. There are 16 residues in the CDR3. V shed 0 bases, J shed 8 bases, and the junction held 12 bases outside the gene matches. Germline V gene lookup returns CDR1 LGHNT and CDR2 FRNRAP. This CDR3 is CASGLVTKRGPDGYTF. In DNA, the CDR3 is TGTGCTAGTGGTTTGGTAACAAAGAGGGGGCCGGACGGCTACACCTTC.

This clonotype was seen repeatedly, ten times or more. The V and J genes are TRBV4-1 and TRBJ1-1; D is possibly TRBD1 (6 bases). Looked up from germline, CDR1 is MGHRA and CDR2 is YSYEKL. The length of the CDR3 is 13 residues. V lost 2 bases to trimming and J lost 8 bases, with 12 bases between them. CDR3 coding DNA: TGCGCCAGCAGCCAAACGTGGGGGGCGGAAGCTTTCTTT. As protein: CASSQTWGAEAFF.

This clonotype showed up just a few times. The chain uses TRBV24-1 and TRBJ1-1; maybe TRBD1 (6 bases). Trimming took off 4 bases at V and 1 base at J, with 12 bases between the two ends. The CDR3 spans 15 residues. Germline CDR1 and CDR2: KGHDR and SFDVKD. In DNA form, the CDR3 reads TGTGCCACCAGTGACCCGACAGGCTGGAACACTGAAGCTTTCTTT. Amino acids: CATSDPTGWNTEAFF.

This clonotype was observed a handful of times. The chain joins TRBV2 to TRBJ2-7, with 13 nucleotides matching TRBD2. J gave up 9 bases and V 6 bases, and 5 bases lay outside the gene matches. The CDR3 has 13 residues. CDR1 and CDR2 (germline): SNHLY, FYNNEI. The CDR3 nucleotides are TGTGCCAGCAGACTAGCGGGGGGGGATGGGCAGTACTTC. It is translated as CASRLAGGDGQYF.

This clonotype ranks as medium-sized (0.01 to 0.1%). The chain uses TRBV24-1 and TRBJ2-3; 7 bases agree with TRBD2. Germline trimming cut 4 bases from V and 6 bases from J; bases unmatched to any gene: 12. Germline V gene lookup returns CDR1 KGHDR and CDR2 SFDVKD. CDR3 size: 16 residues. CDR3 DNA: TGTGCCACCAGTGACGCGACTAGCTATGGAGCGGATACGCAGTATTTT. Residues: CATSDATSYGADTQYF.